This T cell receptor (beta chain) derives from a study of T cell clones after liver transplantation. Overall study: TCRbeta sequencing after a pre-transplant mixed lymphocyte reaction identified graft-donor-reactive clones, later tracked in post-transplant blood. Timepoints were pre-transplant, pre-withdrawal, and after withdrawal was completed or failed.

The protocol was immunoSEQ multiplex PCR, while the TCRdb copy is restricted to in-frame clones and leaves out a portion. The data hold some 70,000 clones, with roughly 90% observed a single time. Germline CDR1 is MGHRA and CDR2 is YSYEKL. This CDR3 has 15 amino acids. J lost 3 bases, V lost 7 bases, and 10 bases had no gene match. Sequences were derived from CD4+ T cells from blood, sampled before liver transplant. V and J are TRBV4-1 and TRBJ2-7; 9 bases align to TRBD1. The clonotype originates from a human donor who received a liver transplant. The CDR3 reads CASTLGQGINYEQYF. In DNA form, the CDR3 reads TGCGCCAGCACCCTCGGACAGGGGATTAACTACGAGCAGTACTTC.